The clone carrying this TCR beta chain was observed once. MiXCR, applied by TCRdb to the 5' RACE reads, yields one record per CDR3 protein. The table has roughly 20,000 distinct CDR3 sequences, less than 40% seen once. Between the trimmed V and J ends, which lost 1 base and 8 bases, there was a span of 6 bases. The CDR3 extends over 12 amino acids. Per germline, CDR1 MGHDK and CDR2 SYGVNS. The material sequenced was tumor-infiltrating naive CD4+ T cells sorted from the breast tumor. Subset given: naive CD4+ T cells, CD4+CD45RA+CD25-. The chain employs TRBV25-1 and TRBJ2-1, with unresolved D. The source of this sequence is a female donor with breast cancer. The CDR3 is CASSESSYEQFF. CDR3 bases: TGTGCCAGCAGTGAATCGTCCTATGAGCAGTTCTTC.